The 32 T cell receptor beta chains below all came from one sample that was sequenced in a study of cytomegalovirus exposure and HLA in healthy donors. Both 60 Vbeta primers and 13 Jbeta primers went into the PCR. Measured with immunoSEQ multiplex PCR; TCRdb has only the in-frame clones, and not every one. The sample lists approximately 270,000 clones, 80% seen once, with about 0.3% in the top ten. The sequenced material came from PBMCs. The source is a girl aged 2-10 years in good health and CMV-seronegative.

This clone was seen only a few times. The chain links TRBV30 to TRBJ1-1; 10 bases are a match to TRBD1. Germline trimming cut 4 bases from V and 1 base from J; bases unmatched to any gene: 12. CDR1 is GTSNPN and CDR2 is SVGIG in the germline V gene (reference sequence). The CDR3 loop spans 17 amino acids. CDR3 amino acids: CAWISAGQGPQNTEAFF. Here the CDR3 DNA reads TGTGCCTGGATTTCGGCGGGACAGGGGCCCCAGAACACTGAAGCTTTCTTT.

The chain employs TRBV5-6 and TRBJ2-1; 13 nucleotides agree with TRBD2. The CDR3 is 14 residues long. Germline CDR1 is SGHDT and CDR2 is YYEEEE. The trim removed 4 bases at V and 9 bases at J, leaving 4 bases unmatched. CDR3 DNA: TGTGCCAGCAGCACTAGCGGGGGGGCCACTGAGCAGTTCTTC. Translation: CASSTSGGATEQFF.

CDR3 region: CASSQLADQTGSDTQYF. The DNA for the CDR3 is TGCGCCAGCAGCCAACTAGCGGACCAAACGGGGTCCGATACGCAGTATTTT. The chain uses TRBV4-1 and TRBJ2-3; 7 nucleotides line up with TRBD2. Germline V gene sequence: CDR1 MGHRA, CDR2 YSYEKL. The CDR3 runs to 17 residues. J gave up 6 bases and V 2 bases, and 14 bases lay outside the gene matches.

The CDR3: CAWMSGVGTGELFF. The CDR3 bases are TGTGCCTGGATGTCAGGGGTGGGGACCGGGGAGCTGTTTTTT. The chain is built from TRBV30 and TRBJ2-2; a weak D match, TRBD1 (6 bases). Per germline, CDR1 GTSNPN and CDR2 SVGIG (reference sequence). The V end was cut by 4 bases, the J end by 5 bases, with 14 bases between. The CDR3 sequence is 14 residues long.

The chain has TRBV4-2 and TRBJ2-5, with 8 bases matching TRBD2. V shed 4 bases and J 2 bases; nucleotides not matched to a gene: 9. Germline-derived CDR1 and CDR2 are LGHNA and YNFKEQ. The CDR3 extends over 16 amino acids. The CDR3 loop reads CASSLQAGEEQETQYF. CDR3 DNA: TGTGCCAGCAGCCTCCAAGCGGGAGAGGAACAAGAGACCCAGTACTTC.

The V gene is TRBV5-4, the J gene TRBJ1-5, with D tentatively TRBD1 (5 bases). Germline lookup yields CDR1 SGHNT and CDR2 YYREEE (reference sequence). V was trimmed by 1 base and J by 3 bases, leaving 20 bases between them. CDR3 length equals 18 residues. Here the CDR3 reads CASSLTSGGRGINQPQHF. CDR3 DNA: TGTGCCAGCAGCTTGACTAGTGGAGGGAGGGGAATCAATCAGCCCCAGCATTTT.

The rearrangement links TRBV15 to TRBJ1-2; 11 bases agree with TRBD1. CDR1 is LNHNV and CDR2 is YYDKDF in the germline V gene (reference sequence). V trimming: 0 bases; J trimming: 3 bases; junction bases outside the gene matches: 6. The CDR3 runs 17 residues. CDR3 coding DNA: TGTGCCACCAGCAGAGATCCCGGGACAGGGGGTGACTATGGCTACACCTTC. Translated, it gives CATSRDPGTGGDYGYTF.

The rearrangement links TRBV5-6 to TRBJ1-5; D ambiguous. V was clipped by 1 base and J by 3 bases, with 8 bases between them. The germline V gene has CDR1 SGHDT and CDR2 YYEEEE. This CDR3 has 14 residues. The CDR3 loop is CASSLKFNNQPQHF. The CDR3 DNA reads TGTGCCAGCAGCTTGAAATTTAACAATCAGCCCCAGCATTTT.

The CDR3 spells CASSPPRDRSHEQYF. The CDR3 nucleotides read TGTGCCAGCAGCCCCCCCCGAGACAGGTCCCACGAGCAGTACTTC. The gene calls are TRBV13 and TRBJ2-7, with D tentatively TRBD1 (6 bases). The CDR3 sequence is 15 residues long. Trimming pared 5 bases from V and 5 bases from J, leaving 19 bases between. CDR1 is PRHDT, CDR2 FYEKMQ, per germline (reference sequence).

This clone showed up just a few times. The chain links TRBV27 to TRBJ2-7; 10 positions match TRBD2. The CDR3 contains 16 residues. The V and J ends lost 1 base and 5 bases, in that order; junction bases with no gene match: 8. Germline values: CDR1 MNHEY, CDR2 SMNVEV (reference sequence). This chain's CDR3 is CASSLLGASGSNEQYF. CDR3 bases: TGTGCCAGCAGTTTATTGGGGGCTAGCGGGAGCAACGAGCAGTACTTC.

CDR3 protein: CASSALAKISTGELFF. The CDR3 nucleotides read TGTGCCAGCAGCGCACTAGCGAAGATCTCCACCGGGGAGCTGTTTTTT. V and J are TRBV27 and TRBJ2-2, with TRBD2 identical over 7 bases. V lost 6 bases, J lost 4 bases, and 11 bases stayed unmatched. Germline-derived CDR1 and CDR2 are MNHEY and SMNVEV (reference sequence). There are 16 residues in the CDR3.

The V gene is TRBV28, the J gene TRBJ2-3; tentatively, D is TRBD1 (6 bases). CDR3 size: 16 residues. The germline V gene has CDR1 MDHEN and CDR2 SYDVKM. Trimming left V 5 bases short and J 3 bases short, with 18 bases between. The CDR3 DNA sequence: TGTGCCAGCAGTCCAGAATGGGGGCATGGGACAGATACGCAGTATTTT. Its translation: CASSPEWGHGTDTQYF.

This chain connects TRBV7-7 to TRBJ2-2; maybe TRBD1 (5 bases). The CDR3 is 13 residues long. The germline CDR1 and CDR2 sequences are SSHAT and FNYEAQ (reference sequence). Trimming cost V 5 bases and J 6 bases, with 10 bases left between them. CDR3 residues: CASSPQGPGELFF. CDR3 coding DNA: TGTGCCAGCAGCCCGCAGGGCCCCGGGGAGCTGTTTTTT.

V usage is TRBV27 and J usage is TRBJ1-2; D gene uncertain. Germline V gives CDR1 MNHEY, CDR2 SMNVEV (reference sequence). The CDR3 is made up of 13 amino acids. V was clipped by 6 bases and J by 1 base, with 9 bases between them. Here the CDR3 DNA reads TGTGCCAGCAGACCCACAGTTAACTATGGCTACACCTTC. Its translation: CASRPTVNYGYTF.

The chain employs TRBV23-1 and TRBJ2-7; D not certain. TRBV23-1 is assigned to the ORF class and has an uncertain function. V gave up 6 bases and J gave up 4 bases, with 13 bases separating them. CDR3 length: 13 residues. The CDR3 coding sequence is TGCGCCAGCAGCCGACCTCGCGGATACGAGCAGTACTTC. Translating gives CASSRPRGYEQYF.

This clone was picked up a small number of times. The chain employs TRBV20-1 and TRBJ2-7; D is perhaps TRBD2 (7 bases). The CDR3 has 10 amino acids. V was trimmed by 7 bases and J by 5 bases, leaving 9 bases between them. The V gene's germline CDR1 is DFQATT and CDR2 SNEGSKA (reference sequence). The DNA of the CDR3 is TGCAGTGAGGGGGGGAACGAGCAGTACTTC. It yields the protein CSEGGNEQYF.

The gene calls are TRBV6-4 and TRBJ2-2; the match to TRBD2 covers 10 bases. Trimming cost V 3 bases and J 4 bases; bases outside gene matches: 5. Per germline, CDR1 MRHNA and CDR2 SNTAGT. CDR3 length: 16 amino acids. CDR3 loop: CASSEASGGTTGELFF. In nucleotides, the CDR3 is TGTGCCAGCAGTGAGGCTAGCGGGGGAACCACCGGGGAGCTGTTTTTT.

This clone was counted a few times. CDR3 sequence (DNA): TGTGCCAGCAGCGAAAGGGAGGTTGGCAGAAGAAACACCATATATTTT. This translates into CASSEREVGRRNTIYF. The chain is built from TRBV7-8 and TRBJ1-3; no clear D gene. CDR3 length equals 16 residues. Trimming took off 5 bases at V and 5 bases at J, with 19 bases between the two ends. The germline CDR1 and CDR2 sequences are SGHVS and FQNEAQ. Using reference TRBV7-8 and TRBJ1-3 for the parts outside the CDR3, the full variable domain is GAGVSQSPRYKVAKRGQDVALRCDPISGHVSLFWYQQALGQGPEFLTYFQNEAQLDKSGLPSDRFFAERPEGSVSTLKIQRTQQEDSAVYLCASSEREVGRRNTIYFGEGSWLTVV.

V usage is TRBV7-9 and J usage is TRBJ2-1, with D possibly TRBD1 on 5 matching bases. In germline, CDR1 is SEHNR, CDR2 FQNEAQ (reference sequence). Trimming took 4 bases from V and 1 from J, leaving 20 bases between them. This CDR3 comprises 18 residues. The CDR3 loop is CASSSLPGQGKSYNEQFF. The CDR3 DNA reads as TGTGCCAGCAGCTCATTACCCGGGCAGGGAAAATCCTACAATGAGCAGTTCTTC.

This rearrangement joins TRBV5-1 to TRBJ1-1; D unresolved. Germline CDR1 reads SGHRS; CDR2 reads YFSETQ. Trimming shortened V by 2 bases and J by 5 bases, and 10 bases separated the two germline ends. The CDR3 totals 13 residues. This chain's CDR3 is CASSFGVGTEAFF. The DNA for the CDR3 is TGCGCCAGCAGCTTCGGGGTGGGAACTGAAGCTTTCTTT.

The CDR3 sequence is CASSADGTDSYGYTF. The CDR3 DNA reads TGTGCCAGCAGTGCCGACGGGACGGACAGCTATGGCTACACCTTC. The V call is TRBV6-5, the J call TRBJ1-2; D may be TRBD1 (6 bases). This CDR3 contains 15 residues. V lost 5 bases and J 4 bases, leaving 17 bases between the germline ends. The V gene's germline CDR1 is MNHEY and CDR2 SVGAGI.

The rearrangement joins TRBV5-1 to TRBJ1-1; D might be TRBD1 (5 bases). This CDR3 has 13 amino acids. Looked up from germline, CDR1 is SGHRS and CDR2 is YFSETQ. The ends were cut back, 5 bases at V and 5 bases at J, with 13 bases in the middle. Here the CDR3 reads CASRSRGRTEAFF. The CDR3 DNA follows: TGCGCCAGCAGGTCTAGGGGTCGGACTGAAGCTTTCTTT.

The chain joins TRBV5-4 to TRBJ2-1; no firm D call. There are 11 residues in the CDR3. Looked up from germline, CDR1 is SGHNT and CDR2 is YYREEE (reference sequence). The ends were cut back, 1 base at V and 10 bases at J, with 6 bases in the middle. CDR3 sequence reads: CASSLIEEQFF. The CDR3 nucleotides read TGTGCCAGCAGCTTGATCGAGGAGCAGTTCTTC.

This rearrangement joins TRBV27 to TRBJ1-5, with D perhaps TRBD1 (6 bases). This CDR3 is 15 amino acids long. Trimming cost V 5 bases and J 7 bases, with 18 bases left between them. Per germline, CDR1 MNHEY and CDR2 SMNVEV (reference sequence). CDR3 nucleotide sequence: TGTGCCAGCAGTCTGGACCGGGACACAATACAGCCCCAGCATTTT. Protein sequence: CASSLDRDTIQPQHF.

This sequence joins TRBV28 and TRBJ2-4; the match to TRBD2 covers 9 bases. The CDR3 is 18 amino acids. Germline values: CDR1 MDHEN, CDR2 SYDVKM. J lost 0 bases, V lost 2 bases, and 8 bases had no gene match. In nucleotides, the CDR3 is TGTGCCAGCAGTTTAAGGCCGACTAGCGGTCTAGCCAAAAACATTCAGTACTTC. Its protein product is CASSLRPTSGLAKNIQYF.

V usage is TRBV18 and J usage is TRBJ1-4; D unresolved. Germline CDR1 is KGHSH and CDR2 is LQKENI. Trimming pared 1 base from V and 0 bases from J, leaving 18 bases between. This CDR3 has 19 residues. The CDR3 spells CASSPRAKRHPATNEKLFF. The CDR3, as DNA: TGTGCCAGCTCACCACGGGCGAAGAGACACCCTGCAACTAATGAAAAACTGTTTTTT. Together with reference TRBV18 and TRBJ1-4, the CDR3 gives the full variable domain: NAGVMQNPRHLVRRRGQEARLRCSPMKGHSHVYWYRQLPEEGLKFMVYLQKENIIDESGMPKERFSAEFPKEGPSILRIQQVVRGDSAAYFCASSPRAKRHPATNEKLFFGSGTQLSVL.

The chain has TRBV5-1 and TRBJ1-2; TRBD1 matches 7 bases. The CDR3 totals 15 residues. CDR1 and CDR2 (germline): SGHRS, YFSETQ. Trimming took 1 base from V and 0 from J; bases not matched to a gene: 3. DNA for the CDR3: TGCGCCAGCAGCTTGAACAGGGGTTCTAACTATGGCTACACCTTC. It codes for CASSLNRGSNYGYTF.

The chain is built from TRBV10-2 and TRBJ2-1, with D uncertain. There are 13 residues in the CDR3. V shed 8 bases and J shed 6 bases, with 14 bases lying between them. Germline loops: CDR1 WSHSY, CDR2 SAAADI. The CDR3: CASSVSVVNEQFF. The CDR3 bases are TGCGCCAGCTCGGTTAGTGTGGTCAATGAGCAGTTCTTC.

The chain couples TRBV9 to TRBJ2-5; 8 positions agree with TRBD1. This CDR3 has 16 amino acids. CDR1 SGDLS and CDR2 YYNGEE come from the germline V gene. The trim removed 3 bases at V and 5 bases at J, leaving 12 bases unmatched. CDR3 sequence: CASSAAQDRVYETQYF. The CDR3 nucleotides read TGTGCCAGCAGCGCAGCACAGGACAGGGTCTATGAGACCCAGTACTTC.

This clone came up a few times. This chain uses TRBV30 with TRBJ1-5; 9 bases are a match to TRBD1. The CDR3 is 14 amino acids. V lost 2 bases, J lost 8 bases, and 7 bases stayed unmatched. Germline-derived CDR1 and CDR2 are GTSNPN and SVGIG (reference sequence). This CDR3 reads CAWSRTGESEPQHF. CDR3 sequence (DNA): TGTGCCTGGAGTCGGACAGGGGAAAGCGAGCCCCAGCATTTT.

CDR3 DNA: TGTGCCAGTAGTATAAGGGGATCCTACAATGAGCAGTTCTTC. As protein: CASSIRGSYNEQFF. V is TRBV19 and J is TRBJ2-1, with a weak D call TRBD1 (5 bases). The germline gives CDR1 LNHDA, CDR2 SQIVND (reference sequence). Trimming cost V 2 bases and J 1 base, with 6 bases left between them. CDR3 length: 14 amino acids.

This chain connects TRBV2 to TRBJ2-7, with no clear D. CDR1 SNHLY and CDR2 FYNNEI come from the germline V gene. The CDR3 runs 15 residues. V was trimmed by 2 bases and J by 6 bases, leaving 17 bases between them. The CDR3 is CASSEQEVAMSEQYF. In DNA form, the CDR3 reads TGTGCCAGCAGTGAACAGGAAGTTGCTATGAGCGAGCAGTACTTC.